These 8 T cell receptor beta chains share one sample of origin, sequenced in a study of immune evolution from preneoplasia to lung adenocarcinoma (dated by TCRdb to the early 2020s). The library relied on the immunoSEQ multiplex PCR assay. This immuneACCESS table, as held by TCRdb, lists in-frame sequences with V and J called but not all clones. Of the missing ones, under half trace to an unresolved V gene in checked studies; the others have no known cause. For this sample the table gives 7,500 to 9,500 clones, of which 60% to 80% were detected only once. Together, the top ten hold just over 9% of the sample. Sequenced input: FFPE minimally invasive lung adenocarcinoma tissue. Sample cell subset or site, as interpreted from the label and publication: micro-invasive lung adenocarcinoma (MIA). These TCRs come from a donor older than 65 with lung adenocarcinoma.

This chain uses TRBV11-2 with TRBJ2-5; 10 nucleotides line up with TRBD2. J lost 2 bases, V lost 5 bases, and 14 bases had no gene match. The CDR3 has 18 amino acids. The germline V gene encodes CDR1 SGHAT and CDR2 FQNNGV. The chain's CDR3 is CASSTIPILAGRQETQYF. In nucleotides, the CDR3 is TGTGCCAGCAGCACCATACCTATACTAGCGGGAAGGCAAGAGACCCAGTACTTC.

The gene calls are TRBV7-5 and TRBJ2-1; the table's D call TRBD1 went unverified against the DNA. TRBV7-5 is a recognized pseudogene. This CDR3 comprises 14 residues. The CDR3 nucleotides are TGTGCCAGAAGCGCGGGGGACAGGAGGAATGAGCAGTTCTTC. This encodes CARSAGDRRNEQFF.

This rearrangement joins TRBV29-1 to TRBJ2-1, with unresolved D. This CDR3 has 14 amino acids. V lost 2 bases and J lost 13, with 21 bases in between. Germline V gene data show CDR1 as SQVTM and CDR2 as ANQGSEA. CDR3 protein: CSVEPPMAQVEQFF. The CDR3 bases are TGCAGCGTTGAACCTCCTATGGCGCAGGTTGAACAGTTCTTC.

V and J are TRBV6-1 and TRBJ1-2; TRBD1 matches at 8 bases. V was pared by 6 bases and J by 5 bases, with 8 bases of the junction left unmatched. This CDR3 spans 14 amino acids. Germline assignment: CDR1 MNHNS and CDR2 SASEGT. In DNA form, the CDR3 reads TGTGCCAGCAGCCCAGGACAGGGTGATTATGGCTACACCTTC. The encoded protein is CASSPGQGDYGYTF.

This clone is medium-sized (0.01 to 0.1%) in the sample. The V gene is TRBV5-1, the J gene TRBJ2-3, with 7 positions matching TRBD2. CDR3 size: 14 residues. Trimming took 4 bases from V and 4 from J; bases not matched to a gene: 6. Germline lookup yields CDR1 SGHRS and CDR2 YFSETQ. CDR3 sequence (DNA): TGCGCCAGCAGCAGTGGGGGGGTCGCAGATACGCAGTATTTT. Amino acids: CASSSGGVADTQYF.

This chain uses TRBV6-5 with TRBJ2-7; 7 nucleotides match TRBD1. V shed 4 bases and J 1 base; nucleotides not matched to a gene: 7. CDR3 length: 15 residues. The germline CDR1 and CDR2 sequences are MNHEY and SVGAGI. The CDR3 loop reads CASSFKETGSYEQYF. The CDR3 nucleotides read TGTGCCAGCAGTTTTAAGGAGACAGGGTCCTACGAGCAGTACTTC.

This chain connects TRBV6-5 to TRBJ1-5, with D uncertain. Per the germline V gene, CDR1 is MNHEY and CDR2 is SVGAGI. Trimming removed 2 bases from V and 0 bases from J, with 2 bases in between. The length of the CDR3 is 13 residues. This CDR3 reads CASSYNSNQPQHF. In DNA form, the CDR3 reads TGTGCCAGCAGTTACAATAGCAATCAGCCCCAGCATTTT.

V is TRBV5-1 and J is TRBJ2-7; 10 nucleotides agree with TRBD1. The CDR3 sequence is 13 residues long. The germline CDR1 and CDR2 sequences are SGHRS and YFSETQ. V trimming: 4 bases; J trimming: 5 bases; junction bases outside the gene matches: 3. CDR3 sequence reads: CASSQGQGDEQYF. In DNA, the CDR3 is TGCGCCAGCAGCCAAGGACAGGGGGACGAGCAGTACTTC.